The present T cell receptor beta chain was sequenced within a study of shared clonotypes between healthy human individuals. Deletions cut 3 bases from V and 1 base from J, with 11 bases between. This CDR3 spans 14 amino acids. Germline CDR1 is SGHNT and CDR2 is YYREEE (reference sequence). Whole-study results and caveats: Clonotype sharing among donors, it was expected, would be affected by sequencing depth.

CD45RO-negative CD8 cells positively selected for CCR7 made up the naive population, which excluded terminally differentiated effector memory CD45RA+ cells. Recent vaccinations or acute infections were absent in the healthy HIV-negative adult donors. At deep level, the assay was performed. Repertoires were generated with immunoSEQ multiplex PCR, while TCRdb's copy carries only in-frame clones and drops some. The sample has around 2,000,000 clones, approximately 94% seen once; the top ten hold about 1.1%. Details on this clone: No antigen is known for it.

The sample taken for sequencing was naive CD8+ T cells sorted from blood. The source is a man between 18 and 29 years old in good health. V usage is TRBV5-4 and J usage is TRBJ2-7; D unclear. The chain's CDR3 is CASSYGVSSYEQYF. The CDR3 region has the DNA TGTGCCAGCAGCTATGGAGTCAGTTCCTACGAGCAGTACTTC.